The next 2 T cell receptor beta chains were all read from a single sample in a study of siplizumab effects on memory and regulatory T cells. Clones were read by immunoSEQ multiplex PCR, and TCRdb kept only the in-frame ones, dropping some. Here the sample spans 85,000 to 95,000 clones, 90% to 95% being singletons. Sequencing was performed on non-Treg CD4+ T cells sorted from blood. The receptor set was obtained from a human donor in good health.

This rearrangement joins TRBV6-5 to TRBJ2-5; 11 bases are a match to TRBD2. Germline assignment: CDR1 MNHEY and CDR2 SVGAGI. This CDR3 region has 16 residues. V trimming: 2 bases; J trimming: 2 bases; junction bases outside the gene matches: 4. CDR3 region: CASSYVAGGHQETQYF. The DNA for the CDR3 is TGTGCCAGCAGTTACGTAGCGGGGGGGCATCAAGAGACCCAGTACTTC.

This clone appeared a single time. The chain combines TRBV6-5 with TRBJ2-3, with 8 bases lining up with TRBD2. The germline V gene has CDR1 MNHEY and CDR2 SVGAGI. Trimming cost V 7 bases and J 1 base; bases outside gene matches: 4. The CDR3 consists of 14 residues. The CDR3 is CASKRGSRTDTQYF. CDR3 sequence (DNA): TGTGCCAGCAAGCGGGGGTCCCGCACAGATACGCAGTATTTT.